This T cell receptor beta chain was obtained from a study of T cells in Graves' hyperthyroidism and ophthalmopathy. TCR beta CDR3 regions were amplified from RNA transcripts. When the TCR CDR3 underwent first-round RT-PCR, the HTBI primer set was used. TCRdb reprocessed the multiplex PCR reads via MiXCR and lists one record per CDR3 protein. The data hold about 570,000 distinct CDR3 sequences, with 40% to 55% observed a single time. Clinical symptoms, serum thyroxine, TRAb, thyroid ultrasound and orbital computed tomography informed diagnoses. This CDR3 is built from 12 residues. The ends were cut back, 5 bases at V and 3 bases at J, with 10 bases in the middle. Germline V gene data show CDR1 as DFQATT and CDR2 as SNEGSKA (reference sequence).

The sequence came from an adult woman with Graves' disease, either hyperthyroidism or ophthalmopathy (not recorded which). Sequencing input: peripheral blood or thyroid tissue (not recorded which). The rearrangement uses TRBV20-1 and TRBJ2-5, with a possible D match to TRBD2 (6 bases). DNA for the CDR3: TGCAGTGCTCCTGGGGGGAAAGAGACCCAGTACTTC. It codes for CSAPGGKETQYF.